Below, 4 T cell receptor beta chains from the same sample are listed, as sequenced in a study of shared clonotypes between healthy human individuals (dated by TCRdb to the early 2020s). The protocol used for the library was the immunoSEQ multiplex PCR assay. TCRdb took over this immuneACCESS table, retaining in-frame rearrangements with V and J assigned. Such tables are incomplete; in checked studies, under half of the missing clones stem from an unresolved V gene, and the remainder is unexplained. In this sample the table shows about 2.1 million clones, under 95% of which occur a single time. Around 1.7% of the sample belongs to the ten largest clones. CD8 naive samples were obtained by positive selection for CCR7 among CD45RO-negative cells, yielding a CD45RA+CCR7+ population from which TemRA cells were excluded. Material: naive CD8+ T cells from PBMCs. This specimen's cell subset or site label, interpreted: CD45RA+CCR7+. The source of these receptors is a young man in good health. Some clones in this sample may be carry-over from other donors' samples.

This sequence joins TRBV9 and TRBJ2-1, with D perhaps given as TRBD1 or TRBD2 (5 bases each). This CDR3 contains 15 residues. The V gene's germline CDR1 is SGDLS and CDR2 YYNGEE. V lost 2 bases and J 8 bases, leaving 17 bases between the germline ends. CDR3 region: CASSVSGPPGDEQFF. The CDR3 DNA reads TGTGCCAGCAGCGTGTCGGGACCCCCGGGCGATGAGCAGTTCTTC.

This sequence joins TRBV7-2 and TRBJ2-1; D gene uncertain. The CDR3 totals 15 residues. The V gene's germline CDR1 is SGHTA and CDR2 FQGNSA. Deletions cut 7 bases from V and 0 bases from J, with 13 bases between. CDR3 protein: CASTAGHSSYNEQFF. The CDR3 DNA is TGTGCCAGCACCGCAGGCCACAGCTCCTACAATGAGCAGTTCTTC.

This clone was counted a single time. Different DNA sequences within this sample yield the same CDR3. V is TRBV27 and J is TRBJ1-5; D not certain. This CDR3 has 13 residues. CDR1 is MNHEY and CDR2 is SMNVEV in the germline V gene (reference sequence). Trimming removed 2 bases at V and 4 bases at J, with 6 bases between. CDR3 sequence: CASSLGPNQPQHF. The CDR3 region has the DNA TGTGCCAGCAGTTTAGGTCCAAATCAGCCCCAGCATTTT.

This CDR3 is CASSVLGGRGEQYF. The CDR3 nucleotides are TGTGCCAGCAGTGTCTTGGGCGGGAGAGGCGAGCAGTACTTC. The chain links TRBV27 to TRBJ2-7; 7 bases fit TRBD2. V was pared by 5 bases and J by 6 bases, with 10 bases of the junction left unmatched. Germline CDR1 MNHEY, CDR2 SMNVEV (reference sequence). The length of the CDR3 is 14 residues.